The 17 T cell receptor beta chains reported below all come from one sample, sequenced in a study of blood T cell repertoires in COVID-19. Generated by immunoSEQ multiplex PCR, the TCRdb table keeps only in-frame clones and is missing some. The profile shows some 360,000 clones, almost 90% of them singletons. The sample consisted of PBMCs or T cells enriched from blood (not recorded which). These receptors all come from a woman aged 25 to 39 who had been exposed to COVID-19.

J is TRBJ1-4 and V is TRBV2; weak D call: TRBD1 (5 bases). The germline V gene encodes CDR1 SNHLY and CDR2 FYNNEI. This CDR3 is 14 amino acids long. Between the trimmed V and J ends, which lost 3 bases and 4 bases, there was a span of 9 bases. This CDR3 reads CASSEGGINEKLFF. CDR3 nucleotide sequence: TGTGCCAGCAGTGAGGGGGGAATTAATGAAAAACTGTTTTTT.

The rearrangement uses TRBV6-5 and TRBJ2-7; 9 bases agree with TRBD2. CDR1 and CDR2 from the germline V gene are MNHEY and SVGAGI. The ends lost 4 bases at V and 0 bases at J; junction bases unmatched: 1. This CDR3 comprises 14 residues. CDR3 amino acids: CASSFSGSSYEQYF. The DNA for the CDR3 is TGTGCCAGCAGTTTTAGCGGGAGCTCCTACGAGCAGTACTTC.

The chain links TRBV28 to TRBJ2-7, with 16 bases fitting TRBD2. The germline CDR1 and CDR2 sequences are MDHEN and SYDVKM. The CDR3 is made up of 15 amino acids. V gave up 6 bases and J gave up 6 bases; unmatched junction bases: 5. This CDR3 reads CASREGLAGGSEQYF. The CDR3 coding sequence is TGTGCCAGCAGGGAGGGACTAGCGGGAGGGAGCGAGCAGTACTTC. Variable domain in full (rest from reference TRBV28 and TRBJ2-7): DVKVTQSSRYLVKRTGEKVFLECVQDMDHENMFWYRQDPGLGLRLIYFSYDVKMKEKGDIPEGYSVSREKKERFSLILESASTNQTSMYLCASREGLAGGSEQYFGPGTRLTVT.

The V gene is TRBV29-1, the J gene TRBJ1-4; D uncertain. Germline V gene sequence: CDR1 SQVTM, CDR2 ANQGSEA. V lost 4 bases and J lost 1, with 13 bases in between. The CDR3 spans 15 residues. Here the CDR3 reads CSVAPNGRTNEKLFF. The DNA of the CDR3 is TGCAGCGTTGCCCCCAACGGGAGAACTAATGAAAAACTGTTTTTT.

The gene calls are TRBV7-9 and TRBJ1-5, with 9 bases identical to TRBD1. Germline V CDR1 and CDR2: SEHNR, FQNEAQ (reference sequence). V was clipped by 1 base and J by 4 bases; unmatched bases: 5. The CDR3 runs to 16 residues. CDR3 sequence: CASSLGTGTGNQPQHF. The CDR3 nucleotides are TGTGCCAGCAGCTTAGGAACCGGGACAGGGAATCAGCCCCAGCATTTT.

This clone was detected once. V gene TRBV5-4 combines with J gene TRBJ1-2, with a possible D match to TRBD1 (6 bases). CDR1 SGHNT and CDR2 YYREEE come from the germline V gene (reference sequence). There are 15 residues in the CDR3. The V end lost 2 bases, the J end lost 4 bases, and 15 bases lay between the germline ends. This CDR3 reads CASSFYRDFTYGYTF. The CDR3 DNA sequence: TGTGCCAGCAGCTTCTACAGGGATTTTACCTATGGCTACACCTTC.

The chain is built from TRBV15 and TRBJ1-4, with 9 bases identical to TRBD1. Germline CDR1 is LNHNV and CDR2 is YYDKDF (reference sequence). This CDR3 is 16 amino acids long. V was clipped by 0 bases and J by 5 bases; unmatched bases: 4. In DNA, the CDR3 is TGTGCCACCAGCAGAGAAGTGGGGACAGGGAATGAAAAACTGTTTTTT. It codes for CATSREVGTGNEKLFF.

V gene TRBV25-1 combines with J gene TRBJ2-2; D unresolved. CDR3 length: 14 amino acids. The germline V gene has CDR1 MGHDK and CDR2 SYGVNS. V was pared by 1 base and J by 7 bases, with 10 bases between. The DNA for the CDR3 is TGTGCCAGCAGTGAATTCCCAGTTGGCGGGGAGCTGTTTTTT. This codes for CASSEFPVGGELFF.

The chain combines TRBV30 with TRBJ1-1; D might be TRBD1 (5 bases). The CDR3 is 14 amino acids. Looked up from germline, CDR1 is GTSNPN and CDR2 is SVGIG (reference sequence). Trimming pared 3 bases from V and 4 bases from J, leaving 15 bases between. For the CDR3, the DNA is TGTGCCTGGAGCCACGCTATGGGGGGCACTGAAGCTTTCTTT. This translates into CAWSHAMGGTEAFF. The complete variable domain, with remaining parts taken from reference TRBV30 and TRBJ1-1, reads SQTIHQWPATLVQPVGSPLSLECTVEGTSNPNLYWYRQAAGRGLQLLFYSVGIGQISSEVPQNLSASRPQDRQFILSSKKLLLSDSGFYLCAWSHAMGGTEAFFGQGTRLTVV.

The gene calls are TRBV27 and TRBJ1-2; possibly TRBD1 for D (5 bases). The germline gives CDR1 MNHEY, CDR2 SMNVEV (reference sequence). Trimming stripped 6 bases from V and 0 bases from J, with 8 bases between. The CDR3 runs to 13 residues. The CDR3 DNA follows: TGTGCCAGCAGGGGGGGGGCTAACTATGGCTACACCTTC. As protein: CASRGGANYGYTF.

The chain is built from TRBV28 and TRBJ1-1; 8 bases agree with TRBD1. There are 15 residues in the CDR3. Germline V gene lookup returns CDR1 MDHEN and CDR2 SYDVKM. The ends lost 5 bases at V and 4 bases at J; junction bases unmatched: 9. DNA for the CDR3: TGTGCCAGCAGTCCGCGGACAGGGCGGGGCACTGAAGCTTTCTTT. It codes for CASSPRTGRGTEAFF.

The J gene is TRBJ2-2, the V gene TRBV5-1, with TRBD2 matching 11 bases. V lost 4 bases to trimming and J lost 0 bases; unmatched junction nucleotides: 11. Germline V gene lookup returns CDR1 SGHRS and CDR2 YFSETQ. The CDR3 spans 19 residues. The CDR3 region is CASSQTSGSAFSNTGELFF. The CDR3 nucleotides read TGCGCCAGCAGCCAAACTAGCGGGAGCGCCTTTTCGAACACCGGGGAGCTGTTTTTT.

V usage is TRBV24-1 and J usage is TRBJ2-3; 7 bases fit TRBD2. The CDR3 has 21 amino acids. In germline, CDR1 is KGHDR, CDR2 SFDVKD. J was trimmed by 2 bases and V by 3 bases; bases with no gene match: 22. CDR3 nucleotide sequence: TGTGCCACCAGTGATCTACCCTATACCGTGGAGGGGACTAATTTCACAGATACGCAGTATTTT. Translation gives CATSDLPYTVEGTNFTDTQYF.

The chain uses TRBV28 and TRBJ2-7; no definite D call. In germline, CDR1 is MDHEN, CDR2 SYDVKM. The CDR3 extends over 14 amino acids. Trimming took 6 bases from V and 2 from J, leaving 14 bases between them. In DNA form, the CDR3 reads TGTGCCAGCAGAGAGCTACTGGGCCCCTACGAGCAGTACTTC. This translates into CASRELLGPYEQYF.

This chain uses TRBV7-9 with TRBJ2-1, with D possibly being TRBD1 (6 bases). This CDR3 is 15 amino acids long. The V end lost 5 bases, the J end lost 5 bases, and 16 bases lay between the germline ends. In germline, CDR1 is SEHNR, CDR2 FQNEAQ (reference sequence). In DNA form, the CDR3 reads TGTGCCAGCAGCGAAACCCGGGACAACCACAATGAGCAGTTCTTC. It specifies CASSETRDNHNEQFF.

CDR3 DNA sequence: TGCGCCAGCAGTAAACCTACTAGCGGGAGGGTCCCATCCCCCTATGAGCAGTTCTTC. Protein product: CASSKPTSGRVPSPYEQFF. This chain joins TRBV10-2 and TRBJ2-1; 13 bases match TRBD2. The germline CDR1 and CDR2 sequences are WSHSY and SAAADI. This CDR3 is 19 amino acids long. The ends lost 5 bases at V and 8 bases at J; junction bases unmatched: 18.

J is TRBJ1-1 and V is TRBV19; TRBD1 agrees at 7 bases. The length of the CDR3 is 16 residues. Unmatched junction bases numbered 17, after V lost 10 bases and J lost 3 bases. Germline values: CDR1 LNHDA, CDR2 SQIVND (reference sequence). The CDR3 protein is CATTDRRRGFDTEAFF. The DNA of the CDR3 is TGTGCCACAACGGACAGGAGAAGGGGATTTGACACTGAAGCTTTCTTT.